The clone carrying this TCR beta chain turned up a few times. Its antigen is not identified. Each CDR3 protein is one row after TCRdb ran MiXCR on the reads. This sample carries a few hundred thousand distinct CDR3 sequences, 35% to 50% of them seen once, and the ten largest clones take 48%. This CDR3 spans 12 amino acids. V was trimmed by 3 bases and J by 9 bases, leaving 10 bases between them. This record belongs to a study of T cell repertoires in cytomegalovirus infection. About the research overall: Epitope selection comprised recently identified HLA-C-restricted CMV epitopes and well-studied HLA-B-restricted CMV epitopes.

Overall study results and limits: HLA-C-restricted CMV clonotypes gave the most frequent clonotype in two of eight donors.

The TCR was taken from a human donor in good health (CMV status not recorded). Some clones in this sample may be carry-over from other donors' samples. This rearrangement joins TRBV12-3 or TRBV12-4 to TRBJ2-3; D may match TRBD1 or TRBD2 (5 bases each). This specimen consisted of cultured PBMCs, obtained from culture after CMV antigen stimulation. The CDR3 nucleotides read TGTGCCAGCAGTTTTCCCGGGACCACGCAGTATTTT. As protein: CASSFPGTTQYF.